This TCR beta chain was retrieved from a study of cytomegalovirus exposure and HLA in healthy donors. The study's findings and limits: In vitro experiments confirmed that three CMV-associated chains were specific for CMV antigens. Per a later analysis, HLA-associated TCR beta chains showed more clonal expansion than other, equally common TCR beta chains. With high specificity and sensitivity, the classifier reportedly diagnosed cytomegalovirus status.

PCR used 60 Vbeta primers and 13 Jbeta primers. Method: immunoSEQ multiplex PCR; TCRdb's copy keeps in-frame clones and lacks some. The table lists some 120,000 clones, roughly 62% of them singletons. In the case of this clone: Its antigen is not identified.

This receptor was obtained from a man younger than 40 in good health and CMV-seropositive. The specimen was PBMCs.

CDR3 DNA: TGTGCCAGCAGCCCTTCAGGGGGCACTGAAGCTTTCTTT. It translates to CASSPSGGTEAFF. V gene TRBV7-6 combines with J gene TRBJ1-1, with 7 bases matching TRBD1. Germline lookup yields CDR1 SGHVS and CDR2 FNYEAQ. With 5 bases clipped from V and 4 bases from J, the junction kept 4 bases outside the gene matches. The CDR3 consists of 13 residues.